The clone carrying this TCR beta chain was recorded once. This specimen belongs to a study of cytomegalovirus exposure and HLA in healthy donors. The CDR3 loop spans 15 amino acids. The germline gives CDR1 LNHDA, CDR2 SQIVND (reference sequence). Trimming stripped 8 bases from V and 2 bases from J, with 18 bases between. The protocol was immunoSEQ multiplex PCR, while the TCRdb copy is restricted to in-frame clones and leaves out a portion. Seen here are about 56,000 clones, around 94% observed once, and the top ten hold about 1%. The specimen sequenced was PBMCs. This receptor was obtained from a man younger than 35 in good health and CMV-seronegative. The chain recombines TRBV19 with TRBJ1-2; D gene uncertain. CDR3 amino acids: CASAGEGHGNYGYTF. As DNA, the CDR3 is TGTGCCAGTGCCGGGGAGGGTCATGGGAACTATGGCTACACCTTC.